A single T cell receptor (beta chain) is shown here with its context. Its antigen is still unknown. A read error may produce the germline difference seen at one junction end. Germline V lookup: CDR1 MNHEY, CDR2 SMNVEV (reference sequence). The CDR3 covers 15 residues. Libraries of TCR beta came from iRepertoire HTBI primers plus Arm-PCR of CDR3 regions. TCRdb called the multiplex PCR reads again in MiXCR, with one record for every CDR3 protein. Of roughly 400,000 distinct CDR3 sequences listed, approximately 22% are singletons. The time point denotes: persistent/refractory GD, antithyroid drugs over 5 years with positive TRAb. PBMCs were the source of the RNA used for TCR sequencing. The source of the sample is a study of regulatory T cells in long-lasting Graves disease. Findings and limits, study-wide: Relative to newly diagnosed Graves' patients, persistent ones had lower TCR diversity. Thyroid tissue was not sampled; only peripheral blood was.

This sequence joins TRBV27 and TRBJ2-6, with 8 nucleotides matching TRBD1. The clonotype originates from a female donor with Graves disease. Sample: peripheral blood mononuclear cells (PBMCs), taken when the disease was refractory, from a patient treated with antithyroid drugs. This CDR3 is CASSLSSTGVNVLTF. CDR3 DNA: TGTGCCAGCAGTTTATCTTCGACAGGGGTCAACGTCCTGACTTTC.